This is a list of T cell receptor beta chains from one sample in a study of T cell responses to AZD1222 COVID-19 vaccine. Clones were read by immunoSEQ multiplex PCR, and TCRdb kept only the in-frame ones, dropping some. Among 150,000 to 170,000 clones listed, about 85% were seen once. Sample: peripheral blood, taken on day 0 of AZD1222 vaccination. The receptors here all came from an adult in good health. Each CDR3 is given with its conserved first and last residue. The D gene is left open where the match is weak.

CDR3aa: CASKTGIMNTEAFF
j_gene: TRBJ1-1
d_gene: TRBD1
v_gene: TRBV28

CDR3aa: CASADIQETQYF
j_gene: TRBJ2-5
d_gene: .
v_gene: TRBV19

CDR3aa: CASSLLTADNSPLHF
j_gene: TRBJ1-6
d_gene: .
v_gene: TRBV6-5

CDR3aa: CASSFRGNNSPLHF
j_gene: TRBJ1-6
d_gene: TRBD1
v_gene: TRBV6-5

CDR3aa: CASSPGSYNSPLHF
j_gene: TRBJ1-6
d_gene: .
v_gene: TRBV2

CDR3aa: CSVGRQGSNNEQFF
j_gene: TRBJ2-1
d_gene: TRBD1
v_gene: TRBV29-1

CDR3aa: CASSVQENTGELFF
j_gene: TRBJ2-2
d_gene: .
v_gene: TRBV18

CDR3aa: CASSLVGYSNEKLFF
j_gene: TRBJ1-4
d_gene: .
v_gene: TRBV5-1

CDR3aa: CASSSLTGDLYEQYF
j_gene: TRBJ2-7
d_gene: TRBD1
v_gene: TRBV28

CDR3aa: CASSKEQGLQTQYF
j_gene: TRBJ2-5
d_gene: .
v_gene: TRBV9

CDR3aa: CSVEGRATTEAFF
j_gene: TRBJ1-1
d_gene: .
v_gene: TRBV29-1

CDR3aa: CASSYDEKEKLFF
j_gene: TRBJ1-4
d_gene: .
v_gene: TRBV6-2/TRBV6-3